Presented here are 27 T cell receptor beta chains from one specimen sequenced in a study of shared clonotypes between healthy human individuals (dated by TCRdb to about 2020). Receptors were amplified or captured by the immunoSEQ multiplex PCR assay. This immuneACCESS table, as held by TCRdb, lists in-frame sequences with V and J called but not all clones. Of the missing ones, under half trace to an unresolved V gene in checked studies; the others have no known cause. The sample table contains about 520,000 clones; only one count was recorded for roughly 95% of them. About 0.06% of the sample is taken by the ten largest. Input material: naive CD4+ T cells sorted from blood. Explained via the paper, the cell subset or site label denotes: CD45RA+ positively selected. Source of these receptors: a woman aged 30 to 39 in good health.

The rearrangement joins TRBV7-9 to TRBJ1-1; unclear D gene. Looked up from germline, CDR1 is SEHNR and CDR2 is FQNEAQ (reference sequence). There are 15 residues in the CDR3. The V and J ends lost 5 bases and 0 bases respectively, with 13 bases between them. CDR3 amino acids: CASSPTSNVNTEAFF. CDR3 in DNA: TGTGCCAGCAGCCCTACTAGCAACGTGAACACTGAAGCTTTCTTT.

V usage is TRBV10-3 and J usage is TRBJ2-3; 9 bases map to TRBD1. V was pared by 7 bases and J by 2 bases, with 7 bases of the junction left unmatched. In germline, CDR1 is ENHRY, CDR2 SYGVKD. This CDR3 region has 15 residues. The CDR3 loop is CAITPDRGATDTQYF. Here the CDR3 DNA reads TGTGCCATCACTCCGGACAGGGGTGCCACAGATACGCAGTATTTT.

The V and J genes are TRBV29-1 and TRBJ2-5; D is possibly TRBD2 (5 bases). The CDR3 is 13 amino acids. Trimming pared 5 bases from V and 4 bases from J, leaving 14 bases between. Germline values: CDR1 SQVTM, CDR2 ANQGSEA. This chain's CDR3 is CSVRLGRAETQYF. The CDR3 nucleotides are TGCAGCGTTCGGTTAGGGCGGGCAGAGACCCAGTACTTC.

The chain links TRBV4-1 to TRBJ2-3, with 9 bases fitting TRBD2. This CDR3 comprises 20 residues. CDR1 is MGHRA, CDR2 YSYEKL, per germline. J lost 4 bases, V lost 0 bases, and 17 bases had no gene match. In nucleotides, the CDR3 is TGCGCCAGCAGCCAAGATAGAACGGCTAGCGGGACTCCAGATGCAGATACGCAGTATTTT. This encodes CASSQDRTASGTPDADTQYF.

V is TRBV2 and J is TRBJ2-6; D gene unclear. There are 12 residues in the CDR3. V lost 8 bases and J 5 bases, leaving 7 bases between the germline ends. Per the germline V gene, CDR1 is SNHLY and CDR2 is FYNNEI. CDR3 nucleotides: TGTGCCAGCCTCCTTTGGGCCAACGTCCTGACTTTC. This encodes CASLLWANVLTF. Full variable domain (rest looked up from reference TRBV2 and TRBJ2-6): EPEVTQTPSHQVTQMGQEVILRCVPISNHLYFYWYRQILGQKVEFLVSFYNNEISEKSEIFDDQFSVERPDGSNFTLKIRSTKLEDSAMYFCASLLWANVLTFGAGSRLTVL.

This rearrangement joins TRBV7-9 to TRBJ2-5, with D perhaps being TRBD1 or TRBD2 (5 bases each). Trimming cost V 5 bases and J 4 bases, with 20 bases left between them. CDR3 length equals 16 residues. Germline CDR1 is SEHNR and CDR2 is FQNEAQ (reference sequence). Here the CDR3 reads CASSRSLLGDRETQYF. The CDR3 DNA is TGTGCCAGCAGCCGGTCCCTATTGGGGGATAGAGAGACCCAGTACTTC.

This chain connects TRBV18 to TRBJ2-7; 7 bases align to TRBD2. The CDR3 runs 17 residues. Trimming at V came to 3 bases and at J to 2 bases, leaving 13 bases not matched to a gene. The germline V gene encodes CDR1 KGHSH and CDR2 LQKENI. The CDR3 region has the DNA TGTGCCAGCTCACCTCAAAGCCTCAGCGGGAATGCCTACGAGCAGTACTTC. Protein product: CASSPQSLSGNAYEQYF.

The chain is built from TRBV7-9 and TRBJ2-7, with D perhaps matching TRBD1 (6 bases). The length of the CDR3 is 15 residues. Germline values: CDR1 SEHNR, CDR2 FQNEAQ (reference sequence). Trimming left V 1 base short and J 5 bases short, with 15 bases between. The CDR3 is CASSLVQGLEDEQYF. As DNA, the CDR3 is TGTGCCAGCAGCTTAGTACAGGGATTAGAGGACGAGCAGTACTTC.

The chain joins TRBV18 to TRBJ2-1; 9 bases map to TRBD2. Germline values: CDR1 KGHSH, CDR2 LQKENI. The CDR3 is 14 residues long. V was clipped by 3 bases and J by 10 bases; unmatched bases: 7. Here the CDR3 reads CASSPSSTSGEQFF. CDR3 sequence (DNA): TGTGCCAGCTCACCGTCCTCGACTAGCGGCGAGCAGTTCTTC.

This clone appeared a few times. V gene TRBV7-6 combines with J gene TRBJ1-1, with a possible D match to TRBD1 (5 bases). The V gene's germline CDR1 is SGHVS and CDR2 FNYEAQ. CDR3 size: 12 residues. Trimming pared 4 bases from V and 5 bases from J, leaving 8 bases between. The CDR3: CASSSGRTEAFF. CDR3 bases: TGTGCCAGCAGCTCAGGGCGTACTGAAGCTTTCTTT. The whole variable domain, filled in from reference TRBV7-6 and TRBJ1-1, reads GAGVSQSPRYKVTKRGQDVALRCDPISGHVSLYWYRQALGQGPEFLTYFNYEAQQDKSGLPNDRFSAERPEGSISTLTIQRTEQRDSAMYRCASSSGRTEAFFGQGTRLTVV.

V usage is TRBV4-1 and J usage is TRBJ1-3; D ambiguous. CDR1 MGHRA and CDR2 YSYEKL come from the germline V gene. The CDR3 loop spans 15 amino acids. V lost 0 bases and J 2 bases, leaving 8 bases between the germline ends. CDR3 sequence reads: CASSQEGRPGNTIYF. CDR3 DNA sequence: TGCGCCAGCAGCCAAGAGGGCAGACCTGGAAACACCATATATTTT.

V usage is TRBV15 and J usage is TRBJ2-7; D is perhaps TRBD2 (6 bases). The germline V and J ends were trimmed by 1 base and 2 bases, with 18 bases remaining between them. The CDR3 is 17 residues long. Germline CDR1 and CDR2: LNHNV and YYDKDF (reference sequence). Written as DNA, the CDR3 is TGTGCCACCAGCAGAGCGTTGCGGGACCCCTCTCCCTACGAGCAGTACTTC. Its protein product is CATSRALRDPSPYEQYF.

As DNA, the CDR3 is TGTGCCAGCAGTGAATATGGGACGGGTTATGGCTACACCTTC. It specifies CASSEYGTGYGYTF. The chain links TRBV25-1 to TRBJ1-2; possible D gene TRBD1, 5 bases. Germline CDR1 MGHDK, CDR2 SYGVNS. The CDR3 sequence is 14 residues long. Trimming left V 0 bases short and J 5 bases short, with 10 bases between.

This clone has a single count. The J gene is TRBJ2-2, the V gene TRBV6-6; the D is unclear. The CDR3 covers 12 residues. V was cut by 5 bases and J by 2 bases, with 3 bases left in between. Per the germline V gene, CDR1 is MNHNY and CDR2 is SVGAGI (reference sequence). The CDR3 DNA follows: TGTGCCAGCAGTGCCAACACCGGGGAGCTGTTTTTT. It codes for CASSANTGELFF.

The gene calls are TRBV6-1 and TRBJ1-5, with D possibly matching TRBD1 (5 bases). The ends were cut back, 6 bases at V and 4 bases at J, with 13 bases in the middle. From germline, CDR1 is MNHNS and CDR2 SASEGT. This CDR3 contains 14 residues. The CDR3 loop is CASSIRDGNQPQHF. Here the CDR3 DNA reads TGTGCCAGCAGCATCCGGGACGGTAATCAGCCCCAGCATTTT.

The gene calls are TRBV5-6 and TRBJ2-7; 12 nucleotides line up with TRBD2. This CDR3 region has 15 residues. Germline V gene lookup returns CDR1 SGHDT and CDR2 YYEEEE. With V trimmed by 4 bases and J by 9 bases, 11 bases remained unmatched. The CDR3 sequence: CASSVRLAGDKAQYF. In DNA form, the CDR3 reads TGTGCCAGCAGCGTAAGACTAGCGGGAGATAAGGCGCAGTACTTC.

The chain carries TRBV18 and TRBJ1-5; the D is unclear. V was shortened by 0 bases and J by 3 bases, with 9 bases between the two germline ends. This CDR3 has 15 amino acids. Germline loops: CDR1 KGHSH, CDR2 LQKENI. In DNA form, the CDR3 reads TGTGCCAGCTCACCACCACCGGGATTCAATCAGCCCCAGCATTTT. Protein: CASSPPPGFNQPQHF.

The chain combines TRBV2 with TRBJ2-1, with 9 bases identical to TRBD2. Per germline, CDR1 SNHLY and CDR2 FYNNEI. CDR3 size: 13 residues. The trim removed 6 bases at V and 8 bases at J, leaving 5 bases unmatched. CDR3 sequence: CASSDGLAYEQFF. The CDR3 DNA reads as TGTGCCAGCAGCGACGGACTAGCGTATGAGCAGTTCTTC.

V is TRBV7-9 and J is TRBJ2-7; 8 bases agree with TRBD1. This CDR3 has 14 residues. Germline V lookup: CDR1 SEHNR, CDR2 FQNEAQ (reference sequence). J was trimmed by 3 bases and V by 5 bases; bases with no gene match: 6. DNA of the CDR3: TGTGCCAGCAGCCCAGGGACAGGCCGCTACGAGCAGTACTTC. The encoded protein is CASSPGTGRYEQYF.

This clone was picked up one time. The chain carries TRBV5-4 and TRBJ2-6; possible D gene TRBD2, 5 bases. CDR3 length: 16 residues. Trimming removed 3 bases at V and 0 bases at J, with 10 bases between. Looked up from germline, CDR1 is SGHNT and CDR2 is YYREEE (reference sequence). Here the CDR3 reads CASSYWTRSGANVLTF. CDR3 nucleotide sequence: TGTGCCAGCAGCTATTGGACTCGCTCTGGGGCCAACGTCCTGACTTTC.

The chain links TRBV9 to TRBJ2-7; no definite D call. The CDR3 loop spans 18 amino acids. The germline V gene encodes CDR1 SGDLS and CDR2 YYNGEE. V was shortened by 0 bases and J by 5 bases, with 24 bases between the two germline ends. This chain's CDR3 is CASSVAGGIGFGGNEQYF. The CDR3 nucleotides read TGTGCCAGCAGCGTAGCTGGCGGAATTGGTTTTGGCGGCAACGAGCAGTACTTC.

The chain couples TRBV27 to TRBJ2-1, with TRBD1 identical over 11 bases. The CDR3 runs 17 residues. From germline, CDR1 is MNHEY and CDR2 SMNVEV (reference sequence). The J segment lost 3 bases and the V segment lost 6 bases, leaving 10 bases of the junction unmatched. In DNA form, the CDR3 reads TGTGCCAGCAGGCGCCGCTTTGGGACAGGGGGCTACAATGAGCAGTTCTTC. This codes for CASRRRFGTGGYNEQFF.

In this sample, this clone turned up once. The V and J genes are TRBV11-2 and TRBJ1-3, with D perhaps matching TRBD1 (5 bases). The germline V gene has CDR1 SGHAT and CDR2 FQNNGV. Trimming left V 5 bases short and J 5 bases short, with 19 bases between. CDR3 length: 16 amino acids. In nucleotides, the CDR3 is TGTGCCAGCAGCCCGTACGGGGGTTCTGTTAGAAACACCATATATTTT. Translated: CASSPYGGSVRNTIYF. Supplemented by reference TRBV11-2 and TRBJ1-3, the full variable domain reads EAGVAQSPRYKIIEKRQSVAFWCNPISGHATLYWYQQILGQGPKLLIQFQNNGVVDDSQLPKDRFSAERLKGVDSTLKIQPAKLEDSAVYLCASSPYGGSVRNTIYFGEGSWLTVV.

The chain combines TRBV5-1 with TRBJ2-3, with D hard to call. Looked up from germline, CDR1 is SGHRS and CDR2 is YFSETQ. The CDR3 is made up of 14 amino acids. V was trimmed by 0 bases and J by 6 bases, leaving 11 bases between them. CDR3 sequence reads: CASSLGPAADTQYF. CDR3 DNA sequence: TGCGCCAGCAGCTTGGGCCCCGCTGCGGATACGCAGTATTTT.

V and J are TRBV18 and TRBJ2-5, with D tentatively TRBD1 (6 bases). V was shortened by 0 bases and J by 5 bases, with 10 bases between the two germline ends. Germline V gene lookup returns CDR1 KGHSH and CDR2 LQKENI. The CDR3 contains 14 residues. CDR3 DNA: TGTGCCAGCTCACCACCAGGGCAGGGGGAGACCCAGTACTTC. The encoded protein is CASSPPGQGETQYF.

This chain's CDR3 is CASTPLGARREKLFF. The DNA for the CDR3 is TGTGCCAGCACCCCATTGGGGGCGCGACGGGAAAAACTGTTTTTT. V usage is TRBV25-1 and J usage is TRBJ1-4, with D perhaps matching TRBD1 (6 bases). Germline lookup yields CDR1 MGHDK and CDR2 SYGVNS. V was pared by 7 bases and J by 8 bases, with 20 bases between. The CDR3 extends over 15 amino acids. The entire variable domain, with the rest obtained from reference TRBV25-1 and TRBJ1-4, is as follows: EADIYQTPRYLVIGTGKKITLECSQTMGHDKMYWYQQDPGMELHLIHYSYGVNSTEKGDLSSESTVSRIRTEHFPLTLESARPSHTSQYLCASTPLGARREKLFFGSGTQLSVL.

The V and J genes are TRBV7-6 and TRBJ1-4, with TRBD1 identical over 7 bases. CDR3 length equals 14 residues. Per germline, CDR1 SGHVS and CDR2 FNYEAQ. J gave up 8 bases and V 10 bases, and 13 bases lay outside the gene matches. CDR3 residues: CATTTTGYREKLFF. The CDR3 DNA is TGTGCCACGACGACGACAGGGTATCGGGAAAAACTGTTTTTT.